This T cell receptor beta chain was documented in a study of cytotoxic CD8 clonotypes in ibrutinib-treated CLL. Study-wide background: Among responders, some 25 were partial and 2 complete; after median roughly 72 months, roughly 14 stayed remitted and 12 progressed. Study observations and caveats: A difference in sampling times existed between sustained-remission and progressing patients.

Measured with immunoSEQ multiplex PCR; TCRdb has only the in-frame clones, and not every one. The repertoire holds a few hundred thousand clones, 67% seen once, with just under 6.5% in the top ten. The germline V gene encodes CDR1 DFQATT and CDR2 SNEGSKA (reference sequence). The CDR3 runs to 11 residues. The sample holds one count of this clone. Antigen unknown. The junction and the germline gene differ at one end; a read error may be behind it. The genes are TRBV20-1 and TRBJ2-3; D is undetermined. This clonotype originated in a human donor with chronic lymphocytic leukemia. The material sequenced was PBMCs, taken after 36 months of ibrutinib treatment. The CDR3 DNA is TGCAGTGCTAGCGGCACAGATACGCAGTGTTTT. Amino acid sequence: CSASGTDTQCF.